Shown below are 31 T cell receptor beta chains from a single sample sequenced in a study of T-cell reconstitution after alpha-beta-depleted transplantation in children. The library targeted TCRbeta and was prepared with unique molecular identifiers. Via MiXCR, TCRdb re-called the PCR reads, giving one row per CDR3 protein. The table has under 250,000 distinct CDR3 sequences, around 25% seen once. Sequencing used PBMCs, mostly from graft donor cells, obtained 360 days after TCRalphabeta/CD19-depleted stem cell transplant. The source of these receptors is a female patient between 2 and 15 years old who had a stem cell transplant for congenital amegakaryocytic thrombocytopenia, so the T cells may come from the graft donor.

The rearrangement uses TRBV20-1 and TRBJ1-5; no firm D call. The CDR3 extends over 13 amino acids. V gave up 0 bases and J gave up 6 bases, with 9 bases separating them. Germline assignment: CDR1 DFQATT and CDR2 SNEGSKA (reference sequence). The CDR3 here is CSAREDPGQPQHF. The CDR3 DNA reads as TGCAGTGCTAGAGAGGACCCCGGTCAGCCCCAGCATTTT.

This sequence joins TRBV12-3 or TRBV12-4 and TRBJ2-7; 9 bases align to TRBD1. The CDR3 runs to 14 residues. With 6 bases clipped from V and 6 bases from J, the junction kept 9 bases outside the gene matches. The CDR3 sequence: CASSRRDRESEQYF. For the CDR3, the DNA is TGTGCCAGCAGCCGCCGGGACAGGGAAAGCGAGCAGTACTTC.

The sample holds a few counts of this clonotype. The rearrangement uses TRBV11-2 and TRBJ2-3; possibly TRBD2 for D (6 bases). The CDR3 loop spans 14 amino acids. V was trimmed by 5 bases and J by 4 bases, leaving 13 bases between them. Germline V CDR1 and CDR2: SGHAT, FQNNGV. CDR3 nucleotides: TGTGCCAGCAGCCGGTCGGGGGTCGCAGATACGCAGTATTTT. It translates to CASSRSGVADTQYF.

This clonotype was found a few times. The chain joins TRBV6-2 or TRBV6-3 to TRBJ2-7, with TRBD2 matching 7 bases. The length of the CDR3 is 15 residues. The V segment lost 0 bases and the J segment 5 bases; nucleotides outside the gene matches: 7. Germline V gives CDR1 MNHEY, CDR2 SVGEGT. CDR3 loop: CASSYSLLASDEQYF. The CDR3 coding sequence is TGTGCCAGCAGTTACTCGTTACTAGCGAGCGACGAGCAGTACTTC.

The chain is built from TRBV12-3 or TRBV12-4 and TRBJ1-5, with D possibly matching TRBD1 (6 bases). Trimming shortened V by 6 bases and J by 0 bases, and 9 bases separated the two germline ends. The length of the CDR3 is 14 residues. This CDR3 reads CASSGTNSNQPQHF. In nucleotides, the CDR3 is TGTGCCAGCAGCGGGACAAATAGCAATCAGCCCCAGCATTTT.

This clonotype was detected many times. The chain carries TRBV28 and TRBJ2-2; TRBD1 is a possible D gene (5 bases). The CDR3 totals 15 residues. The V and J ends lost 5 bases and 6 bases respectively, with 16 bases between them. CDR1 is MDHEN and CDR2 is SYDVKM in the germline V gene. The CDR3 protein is CASSRTSLGAGELFF. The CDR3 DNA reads TGTGCCAGCAGTCGTACCAGCTTAGGGGCCGGGGAGCTGTTTTTT.

CDR3 in amino acids: CAWSGAENTGELFF. The CDR3 coding sequence is TGTGCCTGGAGTGGGGCGGAGAACACCGGGGAGCTGTTTTTT. The V and J genes are TRBV30 and TRBJ2-2, with D hard to call. This CDR3 spans 14 amino acids. CDR1 and CDR2 from the germline V gene are GTSNPN and SVGIG (reference sequence). Trimming pared 1 base from V and 1 base from J, leaving 7 bases between.

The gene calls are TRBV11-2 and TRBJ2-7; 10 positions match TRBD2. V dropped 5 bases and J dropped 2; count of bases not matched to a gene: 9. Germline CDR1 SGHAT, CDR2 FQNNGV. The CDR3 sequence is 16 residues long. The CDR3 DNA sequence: TGTGCCAGCAGCCTAACACCTCTAGCGGGAGCCTACGAGCAGTACTTC. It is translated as CASSLTPLAGAYEQYF.

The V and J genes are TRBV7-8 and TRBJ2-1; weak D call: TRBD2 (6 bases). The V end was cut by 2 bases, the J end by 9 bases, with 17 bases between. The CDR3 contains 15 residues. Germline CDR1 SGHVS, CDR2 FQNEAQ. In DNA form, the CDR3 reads TGTGCCAGCAGCTTATACGGGAGTATCTCGTTTGAGCAGTTCTTC. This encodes CASSLYGSISFEQFF.

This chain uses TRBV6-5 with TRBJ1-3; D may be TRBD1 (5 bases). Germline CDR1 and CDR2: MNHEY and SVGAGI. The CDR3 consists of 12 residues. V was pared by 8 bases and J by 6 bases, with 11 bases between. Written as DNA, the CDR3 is TGTGCCAGCGGGGGAGCTTTAAACACCATATATTTT. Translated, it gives CASGGALNTIYF.

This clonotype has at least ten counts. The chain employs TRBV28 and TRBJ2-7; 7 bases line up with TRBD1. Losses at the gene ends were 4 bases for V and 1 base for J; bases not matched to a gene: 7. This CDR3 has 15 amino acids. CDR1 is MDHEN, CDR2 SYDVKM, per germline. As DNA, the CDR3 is TGTGCCAGCAGTTCCCCTGACAGGGTTTCCTACGAGCAGTACTTC. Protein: CASSSPDRVSYEQYF.

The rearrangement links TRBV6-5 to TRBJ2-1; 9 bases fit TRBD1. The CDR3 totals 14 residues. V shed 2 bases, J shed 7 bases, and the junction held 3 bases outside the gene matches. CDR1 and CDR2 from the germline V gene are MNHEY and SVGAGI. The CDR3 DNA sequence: TGTGCCAGCAGTTACACCGGACAGGGGAATGAGCAGTTCTTC. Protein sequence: CASSYTGQGNEQFF.

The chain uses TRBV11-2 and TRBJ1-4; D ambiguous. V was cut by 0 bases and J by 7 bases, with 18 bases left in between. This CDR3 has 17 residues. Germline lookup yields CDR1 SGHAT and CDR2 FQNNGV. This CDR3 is CASSLEEVPSLPEKLFF. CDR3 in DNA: TGTGCCAGCAGCTTAGAGGAAGTCCCGTCTTTGCCTGAAAAACTGTTTTTT.

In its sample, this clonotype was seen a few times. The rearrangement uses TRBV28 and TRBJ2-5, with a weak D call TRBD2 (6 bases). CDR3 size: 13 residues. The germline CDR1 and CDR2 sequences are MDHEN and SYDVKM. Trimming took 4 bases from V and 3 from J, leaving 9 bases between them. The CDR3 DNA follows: TGTGCCAGCAGTTCTGCGGGGAAAGAGACCCAGTACTTC. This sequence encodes CASSSAGKETQYF.

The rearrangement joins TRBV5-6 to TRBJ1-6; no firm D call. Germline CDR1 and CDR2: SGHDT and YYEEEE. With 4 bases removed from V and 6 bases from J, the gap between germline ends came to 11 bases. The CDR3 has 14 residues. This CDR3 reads CASSGESGNSPLHF. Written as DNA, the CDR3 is TGTGCCAGCAGCGGCGAAAGTGGTAATTCACCCCTCCACTTT.

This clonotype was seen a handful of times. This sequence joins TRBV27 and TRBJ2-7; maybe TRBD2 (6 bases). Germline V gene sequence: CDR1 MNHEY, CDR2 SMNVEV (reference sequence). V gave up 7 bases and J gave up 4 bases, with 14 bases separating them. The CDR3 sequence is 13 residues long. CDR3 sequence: CASNGGPDYEQYF. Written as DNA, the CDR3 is TGTGCCAGCAACGGGGGACCTGATTACGAGCAGTACTTC.

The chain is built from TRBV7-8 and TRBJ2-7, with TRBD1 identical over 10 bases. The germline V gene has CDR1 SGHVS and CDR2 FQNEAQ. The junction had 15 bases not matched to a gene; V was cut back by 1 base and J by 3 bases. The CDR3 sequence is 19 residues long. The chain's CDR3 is CASSLVGRGVGQGFYEQYF. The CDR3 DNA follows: TGTGCCAGCAGCTTAGTGGGTAGGGGTGTGGGACAGGGGTTCTACGAGCAGTACTTC.

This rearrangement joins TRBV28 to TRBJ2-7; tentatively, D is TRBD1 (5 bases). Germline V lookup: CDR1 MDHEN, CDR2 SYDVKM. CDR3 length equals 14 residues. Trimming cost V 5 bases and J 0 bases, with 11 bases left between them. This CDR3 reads CASSLGAASYEQYF. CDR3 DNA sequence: TGTGCCAGCAGTCTAGGGGCAGCCTCCTACGAGCAGTACTTC.

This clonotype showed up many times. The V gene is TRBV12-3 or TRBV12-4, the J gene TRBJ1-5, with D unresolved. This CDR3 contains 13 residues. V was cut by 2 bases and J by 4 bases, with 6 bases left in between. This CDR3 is CASSLTRNQPQHF. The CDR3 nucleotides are TGTGCCAGCAGTTTAACCAGAAATCAGCCCCAGCATTTT.

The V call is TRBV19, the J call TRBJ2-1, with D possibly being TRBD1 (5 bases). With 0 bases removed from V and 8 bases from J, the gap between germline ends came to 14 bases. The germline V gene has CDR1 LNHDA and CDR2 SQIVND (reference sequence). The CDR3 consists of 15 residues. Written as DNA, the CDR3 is TGTGCCAGTAGTATAGAGACAGTATTGACCCATGAGCAGTTCTTC. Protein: CASSIETVLTHEQFF.

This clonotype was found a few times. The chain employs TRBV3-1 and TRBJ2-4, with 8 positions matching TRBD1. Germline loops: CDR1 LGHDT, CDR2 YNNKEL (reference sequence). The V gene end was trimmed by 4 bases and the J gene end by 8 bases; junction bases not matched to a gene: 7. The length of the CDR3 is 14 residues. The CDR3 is CASSPGQAPYIQYF. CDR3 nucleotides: TGTGCCAGCAGCCCGGGACAGGCTCCTTACATTCAGTACTTC.

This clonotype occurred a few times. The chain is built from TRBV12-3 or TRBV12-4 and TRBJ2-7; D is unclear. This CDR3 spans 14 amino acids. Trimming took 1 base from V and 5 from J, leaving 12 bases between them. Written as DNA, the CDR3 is TGTGCCAGCAGTTTAGTTCTACGTGCCCACGAGCAGTACTTC. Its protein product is CASSLVLRAHEQYF.

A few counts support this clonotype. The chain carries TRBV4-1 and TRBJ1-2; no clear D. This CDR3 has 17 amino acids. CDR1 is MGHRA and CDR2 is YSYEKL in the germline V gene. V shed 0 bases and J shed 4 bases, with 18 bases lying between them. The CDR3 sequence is CASSQDWGPTRVYGYTF. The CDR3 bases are TGCGCCAGCAGCCAAGATTGGGGTCCGACGAGGGTCTATGGCTACACCTTC.

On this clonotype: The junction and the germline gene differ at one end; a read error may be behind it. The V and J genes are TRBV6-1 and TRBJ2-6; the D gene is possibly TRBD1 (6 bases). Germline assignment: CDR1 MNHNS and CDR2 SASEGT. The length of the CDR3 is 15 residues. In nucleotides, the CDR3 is TGTGCCAGCAGCGAAGGGGGCTCTGGGGCCAACGTCCTGACTTTC. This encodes CASSEGGSGANVLTF.

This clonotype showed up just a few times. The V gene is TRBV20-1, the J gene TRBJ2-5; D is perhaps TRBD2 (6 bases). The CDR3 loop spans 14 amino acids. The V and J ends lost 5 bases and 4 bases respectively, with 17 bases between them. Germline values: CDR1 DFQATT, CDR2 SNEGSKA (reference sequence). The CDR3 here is CSAYLGSGAETQYF. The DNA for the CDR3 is TGCAGTGCTTACCTCGGGAGTGGAGCAGAGACCCAGTACTTC.

In nucleotides, the CDR3 is TGTGCCAGCAGGCCACCGGGCTCGAACACTGAAGCTTTCTTT. Residues: CASRPPGSNTEAFF. The chain has TRBV27 and TRBJ1-1; D ambiguous. Trimming stripped 6 bases from V and 1 base from J, with 12 bases between. Germline V gene data show CDR1 as MNHEY and CDR2 as SMNVEV (reference sequence). The CDR3 is 14 residues long.

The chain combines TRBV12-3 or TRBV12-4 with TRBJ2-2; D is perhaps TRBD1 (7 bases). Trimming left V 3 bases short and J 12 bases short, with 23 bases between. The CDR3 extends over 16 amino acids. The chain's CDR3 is CASSFRRERGREKLFF. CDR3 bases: TGTGCCAGCAGTTTTCGGCGGGAAAGGGGGCGGGAAAAGCTGTTTTTT.

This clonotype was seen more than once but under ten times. The CDR3 nucleotides are TGTGCCTGGAGTATGCCTGGACAGGGCGGTTTGGGCAAAAACATTCAGTACTTC. Translated, it gives CAWSMPGQGGLGKNIQYF. This sequence joins TRBV30 and TRBJ2-4, with TRBD1 matching 8 bases. Per the germline V gene, CDR1 is GTSNPN and CDR2 is SVGIG (reference sequence). The CDR3 has 18 residues. The V and J ends lost 2 bases and 3 bases, in that order; junction bases with no gene match: 15.

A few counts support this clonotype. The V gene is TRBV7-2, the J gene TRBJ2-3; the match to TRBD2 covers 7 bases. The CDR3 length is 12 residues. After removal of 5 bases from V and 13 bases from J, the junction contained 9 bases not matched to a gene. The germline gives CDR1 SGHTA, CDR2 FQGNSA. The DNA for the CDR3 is TGTGCCAGCAGCCGTACTAGCGTTATTGAGTATTTT. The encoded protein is CASSRTSVIEYF.

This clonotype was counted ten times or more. CDR3 in amino acids: CSARSSRGVLYNEQFF. The DNA for the CDR3 is TGCAGTGCTAGATCCTCAAGGGGGGTTCTATACAATGAGCAGTTCTTC. The V call is TRBV20-1, the J call TRBJ2-1, with D perhaps assigned TRBD1 or TRBD2 (6 bases each). V lost 2 bases and J lost 4, with 18 bases in between. CDR1 and CDR2 from the germline V gene are DFQATT and SNEGSKA (reference sequence). The CDR3 runs 16 residues.

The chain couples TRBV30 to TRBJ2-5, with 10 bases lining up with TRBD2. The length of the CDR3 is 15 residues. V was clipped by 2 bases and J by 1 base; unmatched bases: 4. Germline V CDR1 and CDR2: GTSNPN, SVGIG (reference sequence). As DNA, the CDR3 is TGTGCCTGGAGTAGAGCGGGGGGGCCCCAAGAGACCCAGTACTTC. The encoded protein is CAWSRAGGPQETQYF.